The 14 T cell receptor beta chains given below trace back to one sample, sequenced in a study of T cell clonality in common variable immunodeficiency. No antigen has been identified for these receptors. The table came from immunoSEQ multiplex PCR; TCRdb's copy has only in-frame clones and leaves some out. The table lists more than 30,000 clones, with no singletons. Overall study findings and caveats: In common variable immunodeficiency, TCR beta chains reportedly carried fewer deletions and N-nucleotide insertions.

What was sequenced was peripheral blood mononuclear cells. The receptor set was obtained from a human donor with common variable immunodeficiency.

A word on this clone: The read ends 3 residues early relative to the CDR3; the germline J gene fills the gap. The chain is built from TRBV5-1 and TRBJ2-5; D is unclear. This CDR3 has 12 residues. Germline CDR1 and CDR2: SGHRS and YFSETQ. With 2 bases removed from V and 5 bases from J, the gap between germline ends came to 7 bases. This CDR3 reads CASSFPLETQYF. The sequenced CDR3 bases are TGCGCCAGCAGCTTTCCTCTGGAGACC.

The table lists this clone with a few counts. The CDR3 is CASSSRETQYF. The sequenced CDR3 bases are TGTGCCAGCAGCTCCCGAGAGACC. V usage is TRBV11-3 and J usage is TRBJ2-5; unclear D gene. The read ends 3 residues shy of where the CDR3 ends; the end is completed using the germline J gene. This CDR3 region has 11 residues. Germline V lookup: CDR1 SGHNT, CDR2 YENEEA. V was cut by 4 bases and J by 4 bases, with 4 bases left in between.

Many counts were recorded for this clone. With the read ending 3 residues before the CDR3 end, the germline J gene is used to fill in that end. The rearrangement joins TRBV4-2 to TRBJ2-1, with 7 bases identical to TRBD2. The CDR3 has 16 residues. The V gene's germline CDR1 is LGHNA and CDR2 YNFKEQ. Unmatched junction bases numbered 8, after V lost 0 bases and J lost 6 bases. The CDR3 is CASSQDRREPLNEQFF. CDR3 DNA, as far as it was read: TGTGCCAGCAGCCAAGATCGGCGGGAGCCCCTCAATGAG.

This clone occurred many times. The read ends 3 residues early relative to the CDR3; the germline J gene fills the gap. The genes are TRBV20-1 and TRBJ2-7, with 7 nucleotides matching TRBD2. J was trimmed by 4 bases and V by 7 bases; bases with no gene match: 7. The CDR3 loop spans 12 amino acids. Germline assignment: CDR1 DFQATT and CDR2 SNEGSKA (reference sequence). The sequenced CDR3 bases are TGCAGTGTTCTGGGCGGGAGTTACGAG. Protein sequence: CSVLGGSYE. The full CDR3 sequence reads CSVLGGSYEQYF.

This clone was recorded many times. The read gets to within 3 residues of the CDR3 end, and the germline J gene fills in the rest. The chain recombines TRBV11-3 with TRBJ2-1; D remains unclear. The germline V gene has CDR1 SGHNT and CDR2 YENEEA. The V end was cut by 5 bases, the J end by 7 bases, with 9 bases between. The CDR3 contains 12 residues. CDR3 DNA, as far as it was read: TGTGCCAGCAGCCCCGTCAGGAATGAG. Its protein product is CASSPVRNE. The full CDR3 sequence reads CASSPVRNEQFF.

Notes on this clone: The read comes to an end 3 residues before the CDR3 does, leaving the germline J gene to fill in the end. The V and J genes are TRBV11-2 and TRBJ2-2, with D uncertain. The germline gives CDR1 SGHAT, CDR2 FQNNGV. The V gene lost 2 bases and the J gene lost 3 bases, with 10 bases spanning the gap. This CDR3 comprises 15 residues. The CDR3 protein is CASSLPPHDTGELFF. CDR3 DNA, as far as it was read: TGTGCCAGCAGCTTACCCCCCCATGACACCGGGGAG. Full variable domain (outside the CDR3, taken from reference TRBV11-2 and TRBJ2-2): EAGVAQSPRYKIIEKRQSVAFWCNPISGHATLYWYQQILGQGPKLLIQFQNNGVVDDSQLPKDRFSAERLKGVDSTLKIQPAKLEDSAVYLCASSLPPHDTGELFFGEGSRLTVL.

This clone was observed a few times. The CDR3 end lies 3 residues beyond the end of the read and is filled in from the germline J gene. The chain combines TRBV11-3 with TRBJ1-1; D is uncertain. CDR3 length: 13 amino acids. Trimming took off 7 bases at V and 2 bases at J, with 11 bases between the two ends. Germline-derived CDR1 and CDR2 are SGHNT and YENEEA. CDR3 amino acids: CASTLRANTEAFF. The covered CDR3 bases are TGTGCCAGCACCCTAAGAGCAAACACTGAA.

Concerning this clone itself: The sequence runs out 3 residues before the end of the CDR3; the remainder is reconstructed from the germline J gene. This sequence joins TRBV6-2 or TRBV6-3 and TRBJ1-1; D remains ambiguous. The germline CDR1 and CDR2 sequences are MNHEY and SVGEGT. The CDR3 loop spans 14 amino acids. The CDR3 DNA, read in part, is TGTGCCAGCAGCCGCCCGACTAGCGCGACTTCA. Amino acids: CASSRPTSATS. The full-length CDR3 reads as CASSRPTSATSAFF.

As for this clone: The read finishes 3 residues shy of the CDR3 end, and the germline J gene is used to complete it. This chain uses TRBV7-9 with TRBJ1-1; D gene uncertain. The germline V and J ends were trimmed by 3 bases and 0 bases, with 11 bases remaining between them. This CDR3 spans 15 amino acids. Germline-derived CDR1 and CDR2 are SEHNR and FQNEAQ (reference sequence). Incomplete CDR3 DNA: TGTGCCAGCAGCTTGAACGTACTTTTGAACACTGAA. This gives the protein CASSLNVLLNTE. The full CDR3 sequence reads CASSLNVLLNTEAFF. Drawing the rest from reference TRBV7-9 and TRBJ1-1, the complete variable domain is DTGVSQNPRHKITKRGQNVTFRCDPISEHNRLYWYRQTLGQGPEFLTYFQNEAQLEKSRLLSDRFSAERPKGSFSTLEIQRTEQGDSAMYLCASSLNVLLNTEAFFGQGTRLTVV.

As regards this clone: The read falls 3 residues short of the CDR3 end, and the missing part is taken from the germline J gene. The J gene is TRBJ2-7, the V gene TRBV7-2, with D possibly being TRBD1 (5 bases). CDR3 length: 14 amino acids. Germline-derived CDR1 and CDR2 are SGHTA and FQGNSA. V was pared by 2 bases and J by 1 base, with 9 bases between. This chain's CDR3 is CASSLFDSSYEQYF. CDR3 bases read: TGTGCCAGCAGCTTATTTGACAGTTCCTACGAG.

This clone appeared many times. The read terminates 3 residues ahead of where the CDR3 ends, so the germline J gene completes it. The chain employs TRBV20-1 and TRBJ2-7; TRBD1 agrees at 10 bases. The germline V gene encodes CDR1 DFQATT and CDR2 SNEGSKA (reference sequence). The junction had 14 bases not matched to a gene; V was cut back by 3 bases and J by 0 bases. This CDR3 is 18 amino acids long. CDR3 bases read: TGCAGTGCTAGCCGAAGACAGGGGGCGACACCAGGCTCCTACGAG. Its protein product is CSASRRQGATPGSYE. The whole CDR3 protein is CSASRRQGATPGSYEQYF.

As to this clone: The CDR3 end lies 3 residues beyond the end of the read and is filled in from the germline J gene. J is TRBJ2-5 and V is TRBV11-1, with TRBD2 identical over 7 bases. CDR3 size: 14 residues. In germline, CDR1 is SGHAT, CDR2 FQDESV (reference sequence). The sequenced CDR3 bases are TGTGCCAGCAGCTACCCGGGACTAATTCAAACC. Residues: CASSYPGLIQT. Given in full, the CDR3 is CASSYPGLIQTQYF.

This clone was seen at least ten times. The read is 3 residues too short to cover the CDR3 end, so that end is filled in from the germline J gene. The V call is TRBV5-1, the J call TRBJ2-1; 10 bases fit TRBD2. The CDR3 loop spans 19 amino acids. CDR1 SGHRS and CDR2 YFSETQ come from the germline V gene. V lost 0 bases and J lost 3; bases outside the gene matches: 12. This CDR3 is CASSLALISGRYDYNEQFF. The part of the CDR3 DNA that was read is TGCGCCAGCAGCTTGGCTTTAATTAGCGGGAGGTATGACTACAATGAG.

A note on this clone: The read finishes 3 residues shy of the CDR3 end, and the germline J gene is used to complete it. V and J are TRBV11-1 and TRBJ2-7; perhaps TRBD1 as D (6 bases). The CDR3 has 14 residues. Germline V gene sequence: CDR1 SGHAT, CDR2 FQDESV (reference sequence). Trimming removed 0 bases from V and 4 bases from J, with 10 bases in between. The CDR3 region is CASSLAGAGYEQYF. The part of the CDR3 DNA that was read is TGTGCCAGCAGCTTAGCGGGGGCAGGGTACGAG.